These T cell receptor beta chains were read from a single sample in a study of T cell repertoires in cytomegalovirus infection. For these TCRs, the target antigens are not known. TCRdb called the reads again in MiXCR, with one record for every CDR3 protein. The table shows some 110,000 distinct CDR3 sequences, with around 9.1% occurring only once. The sequenced sample was PBMCs, sequenced either directly or after in vitro stimulation (not recorded which). These receptors were collected from a human donor in good health (CMV status not recorded). Some clones in this sample may be carry-over from other donors' samples. Each CDR3 is given with its conserved first and last residue. The order of the fields is V gene, J gene, clone size, CDR3 length, D gene, CDR3 DNA, CDR3 protein. D genes are given only for firm matches. The listing skips clone size in some rows; elsewhere it reads once, few, many or a size class.

TRBV11-2	TRBJ2-3	NA	15	NA	TGTGCCAGCAGCTTAGGTCGTATTAGCACAGATACGCAGTATTTT	CASSLGRISTDTQYF
TRBV18	TRBJ1-4	few	15	NA	TGTGCCAGCTCACCGGTGGAGGGAGCTAATGAAAAACTGTTTTTT	CASSPVEGANEKLFF
TRBV11-2	TRBJ2-5	many	17	NA	TGTGCCAGCAGCGCCTCGGGGGTCTTGGGAAAACAAGAGACCCAGTACTTC	CASSASGVLGKQETQYF
TRBV9	TRBJ2-5	few	14	TRBD1	TGTGCCAGCAGCGCGGGACAGCTCCAAGAGACCCAGTACTTC	CASSAGQLQETQYF
TRBV2	TRBJ1-1	many	14	NA	TGTGCCAGCAGTGAATGGGGGATCGGCACTGAAGCTTTCTTT	CASSEWGIGTEAFF
TRBV5-8	TRBJ2-2	NA	16	TRBD2	TGTGCCAGCAGCCGAGGGACTAGCGGGAACACCGGGGAGCTGTTTTTT	CASSRGTSGNTGELFF
TRBV6-2/TRBV6-3	TRBJ1-5	many	14	NA	TGTGCCAGCAGCCACACAATAAGGGTTCAGCCCCAGCATTTT	CASSHTIRVQPQHF
TRBV7-2	TRBJ1-1	many	17	TRBD1	TGTGCCAGCAGCTCGGGGACAGGCGCCTTACTAAACACTGAAGCTTTCTTT	CASSSGTGALLNTEAFF
TRBV24-1	TRBJ1-5	few	14	NA	TGTGCCACCAGTGAGGGGTCAGGCAATCAGCCCCAGCATTTT	CATSEGSGNQPQHF
TRBV6-5	TRBJ1-5	few	15	NA	TGTGCCAGCAGTCCCGGGACGGCTAGCAATCAGCCCCAGCATTTT	CASSPGTASNQPQHF
TRBV6-5	TRBJ1-2	many	16	NA	TGTGCCAGCAGTTACTCTCCCGCGACAGATGTCTATGGCTACACCTTC	CASSYSPATDVYGYTF
TRBV7-6	TRBJ2-3	many	14	NA	TGTGCCAGCAGCCCCCACAGGGTACCCGATACGCAGTATTTT	CASSPHRVPDTQYF
TRBV6-5	TRBJ1-1	few	13	NA	TGTGCCAGCAGTTTCGATTGGAACACTGAAGCTTTCTTT	CASSFDWNTEAFF
TRBV29-1	TRBJ2-5	NA	13	NA	TGCAGCGTTGAAAAGTCGGGCCAAGAGACCCAGTACTTC	CSVEKSGQETQYF